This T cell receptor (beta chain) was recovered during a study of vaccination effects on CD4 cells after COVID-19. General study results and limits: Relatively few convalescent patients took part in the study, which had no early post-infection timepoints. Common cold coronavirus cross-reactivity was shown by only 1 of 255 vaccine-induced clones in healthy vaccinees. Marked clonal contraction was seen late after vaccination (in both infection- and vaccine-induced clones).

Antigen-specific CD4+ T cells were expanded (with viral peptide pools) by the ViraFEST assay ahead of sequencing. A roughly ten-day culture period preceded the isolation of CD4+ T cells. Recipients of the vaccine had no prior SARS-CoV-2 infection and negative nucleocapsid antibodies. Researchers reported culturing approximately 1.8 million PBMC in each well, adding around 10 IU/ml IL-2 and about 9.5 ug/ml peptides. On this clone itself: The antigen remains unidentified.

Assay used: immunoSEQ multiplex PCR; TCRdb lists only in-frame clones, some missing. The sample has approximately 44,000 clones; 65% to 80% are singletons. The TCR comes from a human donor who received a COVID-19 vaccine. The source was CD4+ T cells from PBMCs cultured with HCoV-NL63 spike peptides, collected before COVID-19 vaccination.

Here the CDR3 reads CASSSNTGELFF. DNA of the CDR3: TGTGCCAGCAGTTCGAACACCGGGGAGCTGTTTTTT. This sequence joins TRBV28 and TRBJ2-2, with D hard to call. The CDR3 spans 12 residues. Between the trimmed V and J ends, which lost 4 bases and 0 bases, there was a span of 0 bases. The germline V gene has CDR1 MDHEN and CDR2 SYDVKM.